This T cell receptor beta chain comes out of a study of blood T cell repertoires in COVID-19. The wider study: Spain, Italy and the United States supplied samples that represented acute and convalescent COVID-19. T cells, B-cell-depleted T cells, or PBMCs provided the cDNA or gDNA that served as material.

Researchers sorted participants into cohorts using their self-reported clinical history. Germline assignment: CDR1 SGHRS and CDR2 YFSETQ. V lost 4 bases and J lost 1; bases outside the gene matches: 10. This CDR3 comprises 16 residues. Profiled with immunoSEQ multiplex PCR; TCRdb holds only in-frame clones, not every one. The sample includes 220,000 or so clones, approximately 85% of them seen just once. V and J are TRBV5-1 and TRBJ1-1, with 7 bases lining up with TRBD1. The sample consisted of PBMCs or T cells enriched from blood (not recorded which). The sequence was collected from a woman between 50 and 59 years old who had recovered from COVID-19. The CDR3 coding sequence is TGCGCCAGCAGCCCCGGACAGGCCGTCGGGAACACTGAAGCTTTCTTT. It encodes CASSPGQAVGNTEAFF.